This TCR beta chain appears in the sequencing data of a study of blood T cell repertoires in COVID-19. Categorization into cohorts depended on clinical history that participants reported. Donors in Cohort 3 counted as recovered after two negative PCRs, clearance, or symptom resolution. In the authors' methods: Researchers report that nucleated cell counts were estimated from reference gene primer amplification. Data came from immunoSEQ multiplex PCR; TCRdb stores just in-frame clones and leaves some out. D and trimming were read from the DNA, whereas the V and J calls and clone size are those reported in that table. The table records roughly 320,000 clones, 80% to 90% of them present only once. The CDR3 has 15 amino acids. Germline lookup yields CDR1 MNHEY and CDR2 SMNVEV (reference sequence). Trimming cost V 3 bases and J 3 bases; bases outside gene matches: 5.

The chain employs TRBV27 and TRBJ2-1, with 7 bases matching TRBD2. The clonotype originates from a man aged 25-45 years who had recovered from COVID-19. The sequencing input was PBMCs or T cells enriched from blood (not recorded which). The CDR3 nucleotides are TGTGCCAGCAGTTTCAGGACTAGGGGCTACAATGAGCAGTTCTTC. Translating gives CASSFRTRGYNEQFF.